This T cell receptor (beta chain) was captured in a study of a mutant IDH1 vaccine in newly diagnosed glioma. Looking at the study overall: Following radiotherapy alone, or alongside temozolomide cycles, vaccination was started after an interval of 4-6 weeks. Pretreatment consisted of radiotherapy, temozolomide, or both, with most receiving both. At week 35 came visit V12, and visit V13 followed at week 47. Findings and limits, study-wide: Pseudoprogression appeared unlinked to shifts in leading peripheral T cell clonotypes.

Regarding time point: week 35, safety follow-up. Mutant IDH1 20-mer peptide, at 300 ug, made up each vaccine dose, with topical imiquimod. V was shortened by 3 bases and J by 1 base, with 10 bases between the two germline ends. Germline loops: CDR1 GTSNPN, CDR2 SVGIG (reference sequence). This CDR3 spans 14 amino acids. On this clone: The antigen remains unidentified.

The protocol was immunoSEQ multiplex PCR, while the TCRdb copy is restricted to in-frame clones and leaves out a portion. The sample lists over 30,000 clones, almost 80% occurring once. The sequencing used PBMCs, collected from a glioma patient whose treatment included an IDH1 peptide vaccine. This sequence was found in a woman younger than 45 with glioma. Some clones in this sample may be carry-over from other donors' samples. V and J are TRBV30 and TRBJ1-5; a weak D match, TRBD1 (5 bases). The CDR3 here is CAWRGESSNQPQHF. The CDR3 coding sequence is TGTGCCTGGAGAGGGGAGTCGAGCAATCAGCCCCAGCATTTT.